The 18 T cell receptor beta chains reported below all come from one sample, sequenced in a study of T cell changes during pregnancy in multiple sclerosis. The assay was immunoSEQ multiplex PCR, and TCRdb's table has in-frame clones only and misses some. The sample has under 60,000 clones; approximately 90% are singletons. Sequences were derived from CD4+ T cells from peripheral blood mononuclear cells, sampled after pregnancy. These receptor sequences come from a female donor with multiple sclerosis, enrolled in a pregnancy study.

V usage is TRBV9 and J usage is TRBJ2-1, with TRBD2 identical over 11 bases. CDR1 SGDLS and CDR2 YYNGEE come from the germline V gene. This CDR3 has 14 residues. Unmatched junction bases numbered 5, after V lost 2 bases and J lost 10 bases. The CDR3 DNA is TGTGCCAGCAGCGTGACTAGCGGGAAAGGGGAGCAGTTCTTC. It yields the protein CASSVTSGKGEQFF.

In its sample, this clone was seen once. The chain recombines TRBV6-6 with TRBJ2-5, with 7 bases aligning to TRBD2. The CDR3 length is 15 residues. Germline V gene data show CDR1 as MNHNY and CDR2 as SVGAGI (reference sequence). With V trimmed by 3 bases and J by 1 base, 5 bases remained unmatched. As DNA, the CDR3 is TGTGCCAGCAGTTATCTCGGGGGGATCCAAGAGACCCAGTACTTC. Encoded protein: CASSYLGGIQETQYF.

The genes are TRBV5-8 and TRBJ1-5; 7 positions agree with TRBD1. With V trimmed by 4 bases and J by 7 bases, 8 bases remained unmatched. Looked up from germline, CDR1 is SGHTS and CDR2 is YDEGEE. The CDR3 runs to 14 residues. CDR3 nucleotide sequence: TGTGCCAGCAGCCTTAACAGGGGAAGCCAGCCCCAGCATTTT. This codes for CASSLNRGSQPQHF.

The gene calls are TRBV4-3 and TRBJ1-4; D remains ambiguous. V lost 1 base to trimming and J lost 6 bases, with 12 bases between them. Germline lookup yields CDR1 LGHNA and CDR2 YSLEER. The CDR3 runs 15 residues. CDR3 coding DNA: TGCGCCAGCAGCCAAGGGTCCGGGATGGATGAAAAACTGTTTTTT. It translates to CASSQGSGMDEKLFF.

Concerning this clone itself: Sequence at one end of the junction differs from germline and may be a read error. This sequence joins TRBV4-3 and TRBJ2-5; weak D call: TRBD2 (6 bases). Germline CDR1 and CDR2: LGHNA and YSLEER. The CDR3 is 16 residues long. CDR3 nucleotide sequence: TGCGCCAGCAGCCAAGGTAGCGGAGCGCCACAAGGGACCCAGTACTTC. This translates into CASSQGSGAPQGTQYF.

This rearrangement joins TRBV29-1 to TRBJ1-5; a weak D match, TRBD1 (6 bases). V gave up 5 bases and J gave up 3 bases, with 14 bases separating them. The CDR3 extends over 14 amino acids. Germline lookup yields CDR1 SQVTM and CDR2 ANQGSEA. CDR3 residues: CSVYDQGTNQPQHF. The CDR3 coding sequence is TGCAGCGTTTATGACCAGGGGACCAATCAGCCCCAGCATTTT.

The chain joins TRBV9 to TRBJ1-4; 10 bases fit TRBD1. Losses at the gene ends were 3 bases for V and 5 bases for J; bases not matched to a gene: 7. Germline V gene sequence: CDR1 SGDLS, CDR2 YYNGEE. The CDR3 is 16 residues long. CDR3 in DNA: TGTGCCAGCAGCGCTGGGGACAGGGGTCACAATGAAAAACTGTTTTTT. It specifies CASSAGDRGHNEKLFF.

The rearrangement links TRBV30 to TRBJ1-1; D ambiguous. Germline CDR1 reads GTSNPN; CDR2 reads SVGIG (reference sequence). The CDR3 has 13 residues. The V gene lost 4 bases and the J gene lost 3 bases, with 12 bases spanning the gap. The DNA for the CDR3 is TGTGCCTGGAAGCCGGTTCAATACACTGAAGCTTTCTTT. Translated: CAWKPVQYTEAFF.

The CDR3 loop reads CATGGLAANTQYF. CDR3 DNA: TGTGCCACCGGGGGACTAGCCGCAAATACGCAGTATTTT. The chain links TRBV27 to TRBJ2-3, with 9 bases matching TRBD2. CDR1 and CDR2 (germline): MNHEY, SMNVEV (reference sequence). This CDR3 comprises 13 residues. Trimming removed 10 bases from V and 7 bases from J; junction bases left unmatched: 9.

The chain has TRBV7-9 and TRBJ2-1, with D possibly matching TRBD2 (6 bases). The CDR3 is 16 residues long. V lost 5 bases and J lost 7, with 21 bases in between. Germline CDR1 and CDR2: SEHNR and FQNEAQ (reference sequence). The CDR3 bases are TGTGCCAGCAGCCGCAGGACGGGGGTTTTTTCAAATGAGCAGTTCTTC. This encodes CASSRRTGVFSNEQFF.

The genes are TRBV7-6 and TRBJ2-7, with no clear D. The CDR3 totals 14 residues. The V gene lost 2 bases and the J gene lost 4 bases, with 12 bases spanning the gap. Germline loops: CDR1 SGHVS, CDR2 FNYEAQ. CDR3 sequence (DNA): TGTGCCAGCAGCTTAAGAGGCGGTCAATACGAGCAGTACTTC. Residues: CASSLRGGQYEQYF.

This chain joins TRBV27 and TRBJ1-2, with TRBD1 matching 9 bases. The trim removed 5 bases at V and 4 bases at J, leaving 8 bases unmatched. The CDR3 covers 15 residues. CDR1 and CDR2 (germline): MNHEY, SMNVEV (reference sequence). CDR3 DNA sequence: TGTGCCAGCAGTCCCCGGACAGGGGTACTCTATGGCTACACCTTC. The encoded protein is CASSPRTGVLYGYTF.

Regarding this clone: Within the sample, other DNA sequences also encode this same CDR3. The CDR3 coding sequence is TGTGCCAGCAGCCCGGAGGAAGGGCCCGAAAAACTGTTTTTT. Protein sequence: CASSPEEGPEKLFF. The rearrangement links TRBV28 to TRBJ1-4; unclear D gene. The CDR3 totals 14 residues. Deletions cut 6 bases from V and 8 bases from J, with 16 bases between. Looked up from germline, CDR1 is MDHEN and CDR2 is SYDVKM.

As DNA, the CDR3 is TGTGCCAGCAGCTTGCCGACAGGACAGGGAAGACGCTACACCTTC. Translated, it gives CASSLPTGQGRRYTF. The chain combines TRBV5-6 with TRBJ1-2; 8 bases map to TRBD1. The length of the CDR3 is 15 residues. Per germline, CDR1 SGHDT and CDR2 YYEEEE. Trimming at V came to 1 base and at J to 9 bases, leaving 11 bases not matched to a gene.

The CDR3 DNA reads TGTGCCAGCTCACCGCGGGACGGATTTAACACTGAAGCTTTCTTT. Translated, it gives CASSPRDGFNTEAFF. The V call is TRBV18, the J call TRBJ1-1; a possible D gene is TRBD1 (5 bases). The CDR3 totals 15 residues. Germline V gives CDR1 KGHSH, CDR2 LQKENI. V gave up 3 bases and J gave up 2 bases, with 13 bases separating them. Full variable domain (rest looked up from reference TRBV18 and TRBJ1-1): NAGVMQNPRHLVRRRGQEARLRCSPMKGHSHVYWYRQLPEEGLKFMVYLQKENIIDESGMPKERFSAEFPKEGPSILRIQQVVRGDSAAYFCASSPRDGFNTEAFFGQGTRLTVV.

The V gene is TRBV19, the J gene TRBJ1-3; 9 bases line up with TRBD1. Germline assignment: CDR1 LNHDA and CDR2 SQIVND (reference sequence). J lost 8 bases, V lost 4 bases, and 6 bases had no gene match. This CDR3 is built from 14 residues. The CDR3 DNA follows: TGTGCCAGTAGTACCGGGACAGGGAGGGACACCATATATTTT. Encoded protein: CASSTGTGRDTIYF. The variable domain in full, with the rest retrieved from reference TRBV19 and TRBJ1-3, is DGGITQSPKYLFRKEGQNVTLSCEQNLNHDAMYWYRQDPGQGLRLIYYSQIVNDFQKGDIAEGYSVSREKKESFPLTVTSAQKNPTAFYLCASSTGTGRDTIYFGEGSWLTVV.

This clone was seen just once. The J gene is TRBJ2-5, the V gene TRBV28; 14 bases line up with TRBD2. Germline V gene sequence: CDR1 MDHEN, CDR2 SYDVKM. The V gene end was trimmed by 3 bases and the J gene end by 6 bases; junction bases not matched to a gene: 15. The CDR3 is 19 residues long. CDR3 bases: TGTGCCAGCAGTTTTGTGGGACTAGCGGGAGCCACACCGGGGAAGACCCAGTACTTC. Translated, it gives CASSFVGLAGATPGKTQYF.

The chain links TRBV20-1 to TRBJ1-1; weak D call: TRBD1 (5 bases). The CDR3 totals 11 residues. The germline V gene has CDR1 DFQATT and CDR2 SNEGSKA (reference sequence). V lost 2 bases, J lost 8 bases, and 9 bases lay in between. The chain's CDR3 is CSARRGEEAFF. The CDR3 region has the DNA TGCAGTGCTAGACGGGGGGAAGAAGCTTTCTTT.